The TCR beta chain described here comes from a study of T cells in Graves' hyperthyroidism and ophthalmopathy. The study's findings and limits: Stable hyperthyroidism and ophthalmopathy were separated using 13 V-J signatures.

TCR beta CDR3 regions were amplified from RNA transcripts. HTBI primers drove first-round RT-PCR of the TCR CDR3. MiXCR, applied by TCRdb to the multiplex PCR reads, yields one record per CDR3 protein. The repertoire has over 300,000 distinct CDR3 sequences, roughly 13% of them found once; the top ten carry roughly 35%. A note on this clonotype: The antigen is unknown.

CDR1 SGHNT and CDR2 YENEEA come from the germline V gene. Trimming left V 1 base short and J 5 bases short, with 15 bases between. The CDR3 totals 15 residues. The sample was blood. This receptor was identified in a woman aged 40 to 50 with Graves' ophthalmopathy. J is TRBJ2-7 and V is TRBV11-3, with D maybe TRBD1 (6 bases). The CDR3 DNA follows: TGTGCCAGCAGCTTAGGTGGGTTACAGGGTGACGAGCAGTACTTC. Residues: CASSLGGLQGDEQYF.